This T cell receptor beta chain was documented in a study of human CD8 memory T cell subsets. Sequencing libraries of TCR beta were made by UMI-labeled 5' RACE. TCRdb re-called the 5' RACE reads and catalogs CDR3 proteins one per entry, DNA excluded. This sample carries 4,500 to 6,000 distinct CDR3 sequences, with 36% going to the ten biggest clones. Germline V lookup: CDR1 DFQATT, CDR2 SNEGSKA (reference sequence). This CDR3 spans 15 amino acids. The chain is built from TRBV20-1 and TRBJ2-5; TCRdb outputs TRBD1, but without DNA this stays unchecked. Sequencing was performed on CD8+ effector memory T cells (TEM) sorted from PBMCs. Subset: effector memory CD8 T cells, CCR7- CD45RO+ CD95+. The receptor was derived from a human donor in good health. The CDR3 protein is CSASPDRGLLETQYF.